Below, 13 T cell receptor beta chains from the same sample are listed, as sequenced in a study of blood T cell repertoires in COVID-19. Clones were read by immunoSEQ multiplex PCR, and TCRdb kept only the in-frame ones, dropping some. Of approximately 330,000 clones listed, 88% are singletons. Sequenced material: peripheral blood. The origin of the receptors is a woman between 50 and 59 years old with active or convalescent COVID-19.

V is TRBV5-1 and J is TRBJ2-1; no clear D. Between the trimmed V and J ends, which lost 2 bases and 0 bases, there was a span of 12 bases. The length of the CDR3 is 16 residues. Germline values: CDR1 SGHRS, CDR2 YFSETQ. CDR3 coding DNA: TGCGCCAGCAGCTTAGCCTCCACGAGCTCCTACAATGAGCAGTTCTTC. As protein: CASSLASTSSYNEQFF.

V gene TRBV24-1 combines with J gene TRBJ2-3; TRBD2 might be the D (6 bases). The CDR3 contains 17 residues. Trimming left V 5 bases short and J 4 bases short, with 21 bases between. Germline loops: CDR1 KGHDR, CDR2 SFDVKD. The CDR3 nucleotides read TGTGCCACCAGTGTTGCGGGGTTGGGGAGACCGTCAGATACGCAGTATTTT. Protein: CATSVAGLGRPSDTQYF.

The rearrangement uses TRBV6-5 and TRBJ1-2, with TRBD1 matching over 7 bases. CDR1 MNHEY and CDR2 SVGAGI come from the germline V gene. Trimming took 5 bases from V and 8 from J; bases not matched to a gene: 8. CDR3 length: 13 amino acids. CDR3 DNA sequence: TGTGCCAGCAGTCCTACAGGGGCGGGAGGCTACACCTTC. As protein: CASSPTGAGGYTF.

V gene TRBV7-6 combines with J gene TRBJ2-1, with a weak D call TRBD2 (5 bases). CDR1 is SGHVS and CDR2 is FNYEAQ in the germline V gene. Trimming shortened V by 1 base and J by 1 base, and 11 bases separated the two germline ends. This CDR3 is built from 16 residues. CDR3 nucleotides: TGTGCCAGCAGCTTAGAGGCGGACTCTTCCTACAATGAGCAGTTCTTC. This gives the protein CASSLEADSSYNEQFF.

This chain joins TRBV2 and TRBJ1-5; 9 nucleotides line up with TRBD1. The CDR3 length is 13 residues. V shed 6 bases and J 4 bases; nucleotides not matched to a gene: 1. The V gene's germline CDR1 is SNHLY and CDR2 FYNNEI. For the CDR3, the DNA is TGTGCCAGCAGGACAGGGGGAAATCAGCCCCAGCATTTT. Protein sequence: CASRTGGNQPQHF.

The chain recombines TRBV28 with TRBJ1-1; a possible D gene is TRBD1 (6 bases). V was cut by 2 bases and J by 4 bases, with 23 bases left in between. The CDR3 extends over 18 amino acids. In germline, CDR1 is MDHEN, CDR2 SYDVKM. The CDR3 nucleotides are TGTGCCAGCAGTTTAGGAATAGGGGGGGAAAAGGAACCCACTGAAGCTTTCTTT. It translates to CASSLGIGGEKEPTEAFF.

The rearrangement links TRBV5-5 to TRBJ2-7; 7 positions match TRBD2. The CDR3 totals 16 residues. The germline V gene has CDR1 SGHKS and CDR2 YYEKEE (reference sequence). Unmatched junction bases numbered 11, after V lost 2 bases and J lost 3 bases. This CDR3 reads CASSFGSTSPNYEQYF. CDR3 nucleotide sequence: TGTGCCAGCAGCTTCGGCTCGACTAGCCCCAACTACGAGCAGTACTTC.

The chain has TRBV19 and TRBJ1-1; 8 nucleotides agree with TRBD1. With 1 base clipped from V and 1 base from J, the junction kept 5 bases outside the gene matches. The CDR3 is 16 amino acids. Germline V lookup: CDR1 LNHDA, CDR2 SQIVND (reference sequence). CDR3 DNA sequence: TGTGCCAGTAGTATAGGTCAGGGGGCTTGGAACACTGAAGCTTTCTTT. Translating gives CASSIGQGAWNTEAFF.

This chain links TRBV15 with TRBJ2-1; D unclear. This CDR3 comprises 13 residues. V was pared by 0 bases and J by 9 bases, with 9 bases between. CDR1 and CDR2 from the germline V gene are LNHNV and YYDKDF (reference sequence). The CDR3 DNA follows: TGTGCCACCAGCAGAGACCTATCCCCTGAGCAGTTCTTC. Translated, it gives CATSRDLSPEQFF.

The V gene is TRBV27, the J gene TRBJ2-4; D perhaps matches TRBD2 (6 bases). The CDR3 is 16 amino acids. The V end lost 4 bases, the J end lost 0 bases, and 13 bases lay between the germline ends. CDR1 is MNHEY, CDR2 SMNVEV, per germline (reference sequence). This CDR3 reads CASSSIWGEAKNIQYF. CDR3 DNA sequence: TGTGCCAGCAGTTCAATATGGGGGGAAGCCAAAAACATTCAGTACTTC.

V gene TRBV19 combines with J gene TRBJ1-1, with a possible D match to TRBD1 (5 bases). This CDR3 has 14 amino acids. Germline values: CDR1 LNHDA, CDR2 SQIVND (reference sequence). The ends were cut back, 3 bases at V and 1 base at J, with 9 bases in the middle. CDR3 nucleotide sequence: TGTGCCAGTAGTATGTCAGGACAGAACACTGAAGCTTTCTTT. Its protein product is CASSMSGQNTEAFF.

This chain uses TRBV28 with TRBJ2-2; tentative D call: TRBD1 (6 bases). This CDR3 has 15 amino acids. Trimming took 2 bases from V and 1 from J, leaving 8 bases between them. Germline V lookup: CDR1 MDHEN, CDR2 SYDVKM. In nucleotides, the CDR3 is TGTGCCAGCAGTTTAAGGGGGATGAACACCGGGGAGCTGTTTTTT. Its translation: CASSLRGMNTGELFF. Complete variable domain (other parts from reference TRBV28 and TRBJ2-2): DVKVTQSSRYLVKRTGEKVFLECVQDMDHENMFWYRQDPGLGLRLIYFSYDVKMKEKGDIPEGYSVSREKKERFSLILESASTNQTSMYLCASSLRGMNTGELFFGEGSRLTVL.

The chain has TRBV4-2 and TRBJ1-4, with 9 bases identical to TRBD1. The CDR3 consists of 18 residues. Germline CDR1 is LGHNA and CDR2 is YNFKEQ. V shed 0 bases and J 3 bases; nucleotides not matched to a gene: 8. The CDR3 region is CASSQDHGGQGSNEKLFF. CDR3 in DNA: TGTGCCAGCAGCCAAGATCATGGAGGACAGGGGTCTAATGAAAAACTGTTTTTT.